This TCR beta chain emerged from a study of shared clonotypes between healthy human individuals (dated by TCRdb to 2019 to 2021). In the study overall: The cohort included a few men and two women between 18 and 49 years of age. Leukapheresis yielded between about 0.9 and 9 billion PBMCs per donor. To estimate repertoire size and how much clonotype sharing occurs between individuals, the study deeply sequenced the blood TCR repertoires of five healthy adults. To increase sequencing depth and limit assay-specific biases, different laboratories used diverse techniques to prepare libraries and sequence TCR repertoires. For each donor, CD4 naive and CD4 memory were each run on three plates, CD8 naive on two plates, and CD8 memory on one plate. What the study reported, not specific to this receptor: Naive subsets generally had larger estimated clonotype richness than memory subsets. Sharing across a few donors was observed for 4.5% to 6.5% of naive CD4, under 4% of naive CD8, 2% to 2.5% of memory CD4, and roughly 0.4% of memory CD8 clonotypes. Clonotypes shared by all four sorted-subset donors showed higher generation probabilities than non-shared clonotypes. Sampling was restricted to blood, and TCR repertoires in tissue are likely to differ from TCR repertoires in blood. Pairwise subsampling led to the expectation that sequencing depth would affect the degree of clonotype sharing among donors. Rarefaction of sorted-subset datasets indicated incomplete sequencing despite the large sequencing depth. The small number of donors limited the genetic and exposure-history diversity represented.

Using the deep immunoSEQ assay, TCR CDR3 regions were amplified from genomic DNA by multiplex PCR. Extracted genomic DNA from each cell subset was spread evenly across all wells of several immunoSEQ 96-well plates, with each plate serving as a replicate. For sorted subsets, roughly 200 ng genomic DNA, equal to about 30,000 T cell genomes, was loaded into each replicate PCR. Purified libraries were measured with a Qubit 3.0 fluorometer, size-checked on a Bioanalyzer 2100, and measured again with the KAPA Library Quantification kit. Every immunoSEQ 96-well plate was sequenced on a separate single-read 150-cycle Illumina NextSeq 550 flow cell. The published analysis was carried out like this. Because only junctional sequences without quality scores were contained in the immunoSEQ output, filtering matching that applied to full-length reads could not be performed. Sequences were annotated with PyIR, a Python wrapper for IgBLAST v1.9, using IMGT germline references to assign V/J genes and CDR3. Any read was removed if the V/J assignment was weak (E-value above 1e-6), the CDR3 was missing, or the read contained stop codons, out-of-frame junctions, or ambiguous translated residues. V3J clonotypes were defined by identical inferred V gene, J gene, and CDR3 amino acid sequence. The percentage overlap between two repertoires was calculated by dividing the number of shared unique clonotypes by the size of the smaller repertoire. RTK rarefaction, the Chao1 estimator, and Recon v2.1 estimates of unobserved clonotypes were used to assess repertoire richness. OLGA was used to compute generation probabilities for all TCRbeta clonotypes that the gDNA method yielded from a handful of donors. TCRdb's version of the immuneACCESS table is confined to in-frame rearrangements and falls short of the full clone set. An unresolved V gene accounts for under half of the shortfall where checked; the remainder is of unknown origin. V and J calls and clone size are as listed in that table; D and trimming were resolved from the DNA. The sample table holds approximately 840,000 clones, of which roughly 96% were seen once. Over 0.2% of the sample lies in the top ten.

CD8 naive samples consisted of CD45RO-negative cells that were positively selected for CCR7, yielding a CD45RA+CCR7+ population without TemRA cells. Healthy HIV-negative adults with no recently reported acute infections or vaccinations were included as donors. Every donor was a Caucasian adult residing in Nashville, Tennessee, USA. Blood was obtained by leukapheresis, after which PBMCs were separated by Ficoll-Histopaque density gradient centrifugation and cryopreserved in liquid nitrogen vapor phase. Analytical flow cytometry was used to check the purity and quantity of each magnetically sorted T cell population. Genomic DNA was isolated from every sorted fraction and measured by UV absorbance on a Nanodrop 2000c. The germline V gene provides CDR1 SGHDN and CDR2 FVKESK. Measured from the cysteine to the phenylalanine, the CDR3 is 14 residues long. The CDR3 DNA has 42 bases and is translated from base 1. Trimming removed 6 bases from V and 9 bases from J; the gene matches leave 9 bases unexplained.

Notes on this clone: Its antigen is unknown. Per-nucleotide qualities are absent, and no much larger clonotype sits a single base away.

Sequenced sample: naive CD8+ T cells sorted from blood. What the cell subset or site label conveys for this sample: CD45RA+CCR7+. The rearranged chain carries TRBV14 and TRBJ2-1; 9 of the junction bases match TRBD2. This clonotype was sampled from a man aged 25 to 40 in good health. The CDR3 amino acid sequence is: CASSPIAGAFEQFF. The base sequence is TGTGCCAGCAGTCCCATAGCGGGAGCTTTTGAGCAGTTCTTC.